This T cell receptor (beta chain) was recorded in a study of cytomegalovirus exposure and HLA in healthy donors. Study results and caveats: Analyses of presence/absence relied on an assumption of roughly uniform sequencing depth across donors. A later analysis found most CMV-associated TCR beta chains apparently HLA-restricted.

Looked up from germline, CDR1 is SEHNR and CDR2 is FQNEAQ (reference sequence). V gave up 3 bases and J gave up 0 bases; unmatched junction bases: 2. The CDR3 is made up of 14 amino acids. Use of 60 Vbeta and 13 Jbeta primers characterized the PCR. Method: immunoSEQ multiplex PCR; TCRdb's copy keeps in-frame clones and lacks some. The sample lists approximately 180,000 clones; around 80% were seen once. On this clone itself: What it binds is unknown.

Sequencing was done on a sample of PBMCs. This chain uses TRBV7-9 with TRBJ2-7; 7 nucleotides match TRBD1. This clonotype was sampled from a woman aged 25 to 39 in good health and CMV-seropositive. The chain's CDR3 is CASSFGDSSYEQYF. The CDR3 DNA sequence: TGTGCCAGCAGCTTCGGGGACAGCTCCTACGAGCAGTACTTC.